This passage covers 11 T cell receptor beta chains from one sample sequenced in a study of cytomegalovirus exposure and HLA in healthy donors. 60 Vbeta and 13 Jbeta primers were used in PCR. Measured with immunoSEQ multiplex PCR; TCRdb has only the in-frame clones, and not every one. The sample yields about 140,000 clones, roughly 77% seen once. Sequencing was performed on PBMCs. These receptors originate from a woman under 40 in good health and CMV-seronegative.

This rearrangement joins TRBV19 to TRBJ1-2; TRBD1 aligns across 7 bases. Germline-derived CDR1 and CDR2 are LNHDA and SQIVND (reference sequence). The V segment lost 10 bases and the J segment 8 bases; nucleotides outside the gene matches: 7. This CDR3 has 11 residues. This CDR3 is CATRTGWGYTF. The CDR3 bases are TGTGCCACCAGGACAGGCTGGGGCTACACCTTC.

The CDR3 region is CASSLVGSGYTF. CDR3 in DNA: TGTGCCAGCAGCTTAGTGGGCAGTGGCTACACCTTC. This chain joins TRBV11-2 and TRBJ1-2; D ambiguous. The CDR3 is 12 amino acids. Germline V gene data show CDR1 as SGHAT and CDR2 as FQNNGV. V lost 1 base, J lost 7 bases, and 7 bases lay in between.

This chain connects TRBV19 to TRBJ2-5; TRBD2 matches 8 bases. The J call may not be correct, given that the DNA end is closer to TRBJ2-7. This CDR3 region has 15 residues. The V gene's germline CDR1 is LNHDA and CDR2 SQIVND (reference sequence). CDR3 DNA: TGTGCCAGTTCCGGGAGGGCCGGTTTCCCCTACGAGCAGTACTTC. Protein sequence: CASSGRAGFPYEQYF.

The chain carries TRBV6-1 and TRBJ2-7; TRBD1 agrees at 7 bases. V shed 7 bases and J 5 bases; nucleotides not matched to a gene: 5. The CDR3 spans 12 residues. Germline assignment: CDR1 MNHNS and CDR2 SASEGT. CDR3 sequence: CASTDRVDEQYV. The CDR3 DNA reads TGTGCCAGCACCGACAGGGTGGACGAGCAGTACGTC.

The rearrangement uses TRBV2 and TRBJ1-1, with no clear D. The CDR3 is 14 amino acids. CDR1 and CDR2 (germline): SNHLY, FYNNEI. Trimming took off 9 bases at V and 3 bases at J, with 17 bases between the two ends. The CDR3 loop reads CASARGGRDTEAFF. CDR3 nucleotide sequence: TGTGCCAGTGCTCGGGGAGGGAGAGACACTGAAGCTTTCTTT. Full variable domain (outside the CDR3, taken from reference TRBV2 and TRBJ1-1): EPEVTQTPSHQVTQMGQEVILRCVPISNHLYFYWYRQILGQKVEFLVSFYNNEISEKSEIFDDQFSVERPDGSNFTLKIRSTKLEDSAMYFCASARGGRDTEAFFGQGTRLTVV.

The rearrangement links TRBV7-9 to TRBJ1-2; 9 nucleotides line up with TRBD1. V dropped 1 base and J dropped 6; count of bases not matched to a gene: 3. This CDR3 contains 14 residues. Germline-derived CDR1 and CDR2 are SEHNR and FQNEAQ (reference sequence). The CDR3 spells CASSLGTGENGYTF. The DNA for the CDR3 is TGTGCCAGCAGCTTAGGGACAGGGGAAAATGGCTACACCTTC. The full variable domain, rest sourced from reference TRBV7-9 and TRBJ1-2, is DTGVSQNPRHKITKRGQNVTFRCDPISEHNRLYWYRQTLGQGPEFLTYFQNEAQLEKSRLLSDRFSAERPKGSFSTLEIQRTEQGDSAMYLCASSLGTGENGYTFGSGTRLTVV.

The V call is TRBV2, the J call TRBJ1-4; 12 bases agree with TRBD1. Germline V CDR1 and CDR2: SNHLY, FYNNEI. The V and J ends lost 7 bases and 8 bases, in that order; junction bases with no gene match: 2. The CDR3 has 13 residues. The CDR3 DNA reads as TGTGCCAGCATGGGGACAGGGGGCGAAAAACTGTTTTTT. Translating gives CASMGTGGEKLFF.

The chain carries TRBV27 and TRBJ2-3; weak D call: TRBD2 (5 bases). CDR1 is MNHEY, CDR2 SMNVEV, per germline (reference sequence). Between the trimmed V and J ends, which lost 2 bases and 3 bases, there was a span of 15 bases. The CDR3 extends over 16 amino acids. The CDR3 is CASSLRRLRGTDTQYF. CDR3 nucleotide sequence: TGTGCCAGCAGTTTAAGGAGGCTTCGGGGAACAGATACGCAGTATTTT.

The chain uses TRBV28 and TRBJ2-2; D possibly corresponds to TRBD2 (6 bases). Germline values: CDR1 MDHEN, CDR2 SYDVKM. Trimming left V 6 bases short and J 4 bases short, with 27 bases between. The CDR3 totals 19 residues. The CDR3 loop is CASSPTLGGWQKATGELFF. The DNA of the CDR3 is TGTGCCAGCAGCCCAACCCTTGGGGGGTGGCAGAAGGCCACCGGGGAGCTGTTTTTT.

This clone occurred a few times. The chain employs TRBV7-8 and TRBJ2-7; the match to TRBD2 covers 9 bases. The CDR3 runs to 15 residues. Germline lookup yields CDR1 SGHVS and CDR2 FQNEAQ. The junction had 10 bases not matched to a gene; V was cut back by 5 bases and J by 5 bases. Here the CDR3 reads CASSPEPGLAHEQYF. The CDR3 DNA sequence: TGTGCCAGCAGCCCCGAACCGGGACTAGCCCACGAGCAGTACTTC.

This chain connects TRBV11-3 to TRBJ2-3; a possible D gene is TRBD2 (6 bases). Trimming cost V 0 bases and J 4 bases, with 20 bases left between them. The CDR3 sequence is 18 residues long. CDR1 and CDR2 from the germline V gene are SGHNT and YENEEA. The CDR3 here is CASSLDFWIGGCPDTQYF. The CDR3 DNA sequence: TGTGCCAGCAGCTTAGACTTTTGGATCGGAGGGTGCCCAGATACGCAGTATTTT.